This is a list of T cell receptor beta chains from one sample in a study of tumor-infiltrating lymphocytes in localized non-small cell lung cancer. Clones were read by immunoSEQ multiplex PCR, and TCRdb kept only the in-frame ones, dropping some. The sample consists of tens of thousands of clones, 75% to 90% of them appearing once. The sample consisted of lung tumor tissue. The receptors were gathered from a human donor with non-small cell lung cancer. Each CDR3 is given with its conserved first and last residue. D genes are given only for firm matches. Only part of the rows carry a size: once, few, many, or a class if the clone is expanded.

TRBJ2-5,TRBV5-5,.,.,CASSIPLGETQYF,TGTGCCAGCAGCATCCCTTTAGGAGAGACCCAGTACTTC
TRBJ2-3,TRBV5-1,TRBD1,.,CASSLTLQGARTDTQYF,TGCGCCAGCAGCTTAACCCTACAGGGGGCGCGGACAGATACGCAGTATTTT
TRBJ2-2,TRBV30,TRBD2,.,CAGRLTQRGWSGELFF,TGTGCCGGACGACTTACCCAGCGGGGATGGAGCGGGGAGCTGTTTTTT
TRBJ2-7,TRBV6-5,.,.,CASSSTVSGEQYF,TGTGCCAGCAGCTCGACAGTGTCGGGCGAGCAGTACTTC
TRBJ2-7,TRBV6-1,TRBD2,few,CASSGEPAGAFSYEQYF,TGTGCCAGCAGTGGGGAGCCAGCGGGGGCCTTCTCCTACGAGCAGTACTTC
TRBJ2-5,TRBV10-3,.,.,CATLGQLQETQYF,TGTGCCACACTCGGACAGTTGCAAGAGACCCAGTACTTC
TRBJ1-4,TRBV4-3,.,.,CASSQGHGEKLFF,TGCGCCAGCAGCCAAGGACATGGTGAAAAACTGTTTTTT
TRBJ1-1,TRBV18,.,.,CASSPGRTLLMNTEAFF,TGTGCCAGCTCACCGGGCAGAACACTCCTGATGAACACTGAAGCTTTCTTT
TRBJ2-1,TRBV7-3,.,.,CASSLDNDEQFF,TGTGCCAGCAGCTTGGACAACGATGAGCAGTTCTTC
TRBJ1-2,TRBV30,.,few,CAWSIRASGYTF,TGTGCCTGGAGTATCAGGGCGAGTGGCTACACCTTC
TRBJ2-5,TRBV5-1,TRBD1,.,CATKQGAIQETQYF,TGCGCCACCAAACAGGGGGCCATCCAAGAGACCCAGTACTTC
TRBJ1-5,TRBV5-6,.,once,CASSLSENQPQHF,TGTGCCAGCAGCTTGTCAGAGAATCAGCCCCAGCATTTT
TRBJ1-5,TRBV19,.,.,CASMGAGWENQPQHF,TGTGCCAGTATGGGAGCAGGGTGGGAAAATCAGCCCCAGCATTTT
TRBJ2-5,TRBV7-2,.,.,CASAQLSQETQYF,TGTGCCAGCGCACAACTCAGCCAAGAGACCCAGTACTTC
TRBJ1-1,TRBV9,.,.,CASQTLGMNTEAFF,TGTGCCAGCCAGACCCTGGGAATGAACACTGAAGCTTTCTTT
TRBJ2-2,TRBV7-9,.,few,CASSLVPRYTGELFF,TGTGCCAGCAGCTTAGTTCCCAGATACACCGGGGAGCTGTTTTTT
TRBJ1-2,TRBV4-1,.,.,CASSQAGGSLGGYTF,TGCGCCAGCAGCCAAGCTGGGGGGAGTCTGGGAGGCTACACCTTC
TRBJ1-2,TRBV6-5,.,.,CASGDLTNYGYTF,TGTGCCAGCGGCGACTTAACTAACTATGGCTACACCTTC
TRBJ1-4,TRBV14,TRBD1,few,CASSRVRGRSATNEKLFF,TGTGCCAGCAGCCGCGTCAGGGGGCGGTCTGCAACTAATGAAAAACTGTTTTTT
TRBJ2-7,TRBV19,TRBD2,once,CASSLGTSASYEQYF,TGTGCCAGTAGTCTTGGGACTAGTGCTTCCTACGAGCAGTACTTC
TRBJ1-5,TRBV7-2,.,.,CASSLVGGALSNQPQHF,TGTGCCAGCAGCTTAGTAGGGGGGGCACTTAGCAATCAGCCCCAGCATTTT
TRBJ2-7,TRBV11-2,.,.,CASSLPTHDYEQYF,TGTGCCAGCAGCTTACCTACCCATGACTACGAGCAGTACTTC
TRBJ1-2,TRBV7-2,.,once,CASSWGLREVFGYTF,TGTGCCAGCAGCTGGGGACTCAGGGAGGTGTTTGGCTACACCTTC
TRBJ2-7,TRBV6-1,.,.,CASRSTGPPDYEQYF,TGTGCCAGCAGATCGACAGGCCCCCCGGACTACGAGCAGTACTTC
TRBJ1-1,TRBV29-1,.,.,CSAKGLRRETEAFF,TGCAGCGCTAAGGGCCTCCGGAGGGAGACTGAAGCTTTCTTT
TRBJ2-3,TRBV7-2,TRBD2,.,CASSLLAGGLDTQYF,TGTGCCAGCAGCCTACTAGCGGGGGGGCTTGATACGCAGTATTTT
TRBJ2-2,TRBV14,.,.,CASSREVGNTGELFF,TGTGCCAGCAGCCGAGAAGTAGGGAACACCGGGGAGCTGTTTTTT
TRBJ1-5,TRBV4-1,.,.,CASSQEEGLGLLGDQPQHF,TGCGCCAGCAGCCAAGAGGAGGGATTAGGATTACTAGGGGATCAGCCCCAGCATTTT
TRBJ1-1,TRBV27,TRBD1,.,CASSTGQGARTEAFF,TGTGCCAGCAGTACCGGACAGGGGGCGCGAACTGAAGCTTTCTTT
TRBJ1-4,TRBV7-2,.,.,CASSHPSGGGTNEKLFF,TGTGCCAGCAGCCACCCGAGTGGGGGGGGAACTAATGAAAAACTGTTTTTT
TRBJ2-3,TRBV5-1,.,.,CASSLESSTDTQYF,TGCGCCAGCAGCTTGGAGTCCAGCACAGATACGCAGTATTTT
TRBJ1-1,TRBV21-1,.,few,CASSKGAGGDTEAFF,TGTGCCAGCAGCAAAGGGGCAGGTGGGGACACTGAAGCTTTCTTT
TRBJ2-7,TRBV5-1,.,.,CASSLVGLDEQYF,TGCGCCAGCAGCTTGGTCGGGCTGGACGAGCAGTACTTC
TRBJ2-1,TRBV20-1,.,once,CSAGLEQFF,TGCAGTGCGGGGCTGGAGCAGTTCTTC
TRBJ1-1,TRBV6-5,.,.,CASNPAGTEAFF,TGTGCCAGCAACCCCGCGGGTACTGAAGCTTTCTTT
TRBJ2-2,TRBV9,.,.,CASSDQGGTYTGELFF,TGTGCCAGCAGCGATCAGGGGGGGACGTACACCGGGGAGCTGTTTTTT
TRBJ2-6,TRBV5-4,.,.,CASSLSGFSGANVLTF,TGTGCCAGCAGCTTGTCAGGGTTCTCTGGGGCCAACGTCCTGACTTTC
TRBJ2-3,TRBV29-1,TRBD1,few,CSTHGTGGFTDTQYF,TGCAGCACTCACGGGACAGGGGGCTTTACAGATACGCAGTATTTT
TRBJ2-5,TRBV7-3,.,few,CASSFELQETQYF,TGTGCCAGCAGCTTTGAGTTGCAAGAGACCCAGTACTTC
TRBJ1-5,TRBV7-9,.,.,CASSLEGGGYQPQHF,TGTGCCAGCAGCTTAGAAGGTGGGGGATATCAGCCCCAGCATTTT
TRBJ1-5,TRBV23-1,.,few,CASSPGESNQPQHF,TGCGCCAGCAGCCCGGGGGAATCCAATCAGCCCCAGCATTTT
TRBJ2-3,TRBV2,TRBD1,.,CASSPGTETDTQYF,TGTGCCAGCAGTCCCGGGACAGAAACAGATACGCAGTATTTT
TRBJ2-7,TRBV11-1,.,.,CASSLEPGFSYEQYF,TGTGCCAGCAGCTTAGAGCCAGGGTTTTCCTACGAGCAGTACTTC
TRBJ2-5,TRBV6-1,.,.,CASSETVGVWETQYF,TGTGCCAGCAGTGAAACAGTGGGGGTCTGGGAGACCCAGTACTTC
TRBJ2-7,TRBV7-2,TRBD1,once,CASSPRTGYYEQYF,TGTGCCAGCAGCCCACGGACAGGCTACTACGAGCAGTACTTC
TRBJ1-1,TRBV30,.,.,CAWSEFSAGGAEAFF,TGTGCCTGGAGTGAATTTTCGGCCGGAGGCGCTGAAGCTTTCTTT
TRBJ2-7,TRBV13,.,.,CASSLGGLSSYEQYF,TGTGCCAGCAGCTTAGGAGGCCTTTCCTCCTACGAGCAGTACTTC
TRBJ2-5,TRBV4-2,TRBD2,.,CASSQVGLAGAGETQYF,TGTGCCAGCAGCCAAGTAGGACTAGCGGGGGCAGGGGAGACCCAGTACTTC
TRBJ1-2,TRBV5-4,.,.,CASSLALSHDGYTF,TGTGCCAGCAGCTTGGCTCTTAGCCACGATGGCTACACCTTC
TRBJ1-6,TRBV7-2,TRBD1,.,CASSSGTGVMHSPLHF,TGTGCCAGCAGCTCTGGGACAGGGGTTATGCATTCACCCCTCCACTTT
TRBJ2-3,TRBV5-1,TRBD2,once,CASSLEAGGPTDTQYF,TGCGCCAGCAGCTTGGAGGCGGGGGGGCCCACAGATACGCAGTATTTT
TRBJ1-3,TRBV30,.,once,CAWSRGPGNTIYF,TGTGCCTGGAGCCGGGGGCCTGGAAACACCATATATTTT